Below are 32 T cell receptor beta chains sequenced from a single sample in a study of beta chain features in type 1 diabetes. Study-wide results and limits: TCRB CDR3 length was moderately but significantly reduced in all four CD4+ subsets of Type 1 diabetes patients.

For these receptors, no antigen is known. Since all of the isolated RNA was reverse transcribed, expressed TCRB transcripts were what got sequenced. TCRdb's table, derived via immunoSEQ multiplex PCR, lists solely in-frame clones and lacks some. This sample has more than 300,000 clones, with 9.3% found just once. Material: central memory CD4+ T cells from blood. These receptors originate from a man in his thirties or forties with type 1 diabetes.

The table lists this clone with a few counts. The J gene is TRBJ1-5, the V gene TRBV14; the D is unclear. The length of the CDR3 is 14 residues. V lost 1 base and J 1 base, leaving 5 bases between the germline ends. In germline, CDR1 is SGHDN, CDR2 FVKESK. The CDR3 loop reads CASSQGNSNQPQHF. CDR3 nucleotides: TGTGCCAGCAGCCAAGGGAACAGCAATCAGCCCCAGCATTTT.

This clone appeared a few times. This chain connects TRBV19 to TRBJ1-2, with TRBD1 as a possible D gene (5 bases). The CDR3 runs 14 residues. With 5 bases removed from V and 4 bases from J, the gap between germline ends came to 14 bases. Germline CDR1 reads LNHDA; CDR2 reads SQIVND (reference sequence). The CDR3 DNA reads TGTGCCAGTAGTGTAATCGGGACCTTCTATGGCTACACCTTC. Its protein product is CASSVIGTFYGYTF.

At least ten counts were recorded for this clone. This sequence joins TRBV14 and TRBJ2-6; the D is unclear. Per the germline V gene, CDR1 is SGHDN and CDR2 is FVKESK. This CDR3 region has 13 residues. The germline V and J ends were trimmed by 6 bases and 1 base, with 4 bases remaining between them. CDR3 DNA: TGTGCCAGCAGTCCTTCTGGGGCCAACGTCCTGACTTTC. Translating it yields CASSPSGANVLTF.

Only a few counts were recorded for this clone. The chain joins TRBV4-3 to TRBJ2-3; D may match TRBD1 or TRBD2 (6 bases each). The CDR3 sequence is 16 residues long. Germline CDR1 and CDR2: LGHNA and YSLEER. Trimming pared 2 bases from V and 1 base from J, leaving 13 bases between. This chain's CDR3 is CASSQTRGARTDTQYF. As DNA, the CDR3 is TGCGCCAGCAGCCAAACGAGGGGGGCCCGCACAGATACGCAGTATTTT.

V gene TRBV11-2 combines with J gene TRBJ2-6; D assignment may be TRBD1 or TRBD2 (5 bases each). V was pared by 3 bases and J by 2 bases, with 8 bases between. The germline CDR1 and CDR2 sequences are SGHAT and FQNNGV. CDR3 length: 15 residues. CDR3 sequence reads: CASSFSGPGANVLTF. The CDR3 DNA is TGTGCCAGCAGCTTCTCGGGGCCTGGGGCCAACGTCCTGACTTTC.

This clone was seen a handful of times. The chain is built from TRBV29-1 and TRBJ2-1; TRBD2 agrees at 12 bases. The CDR3 loop spans 16 amino acids. V shed 4 bases and J 9 bases; nucleotides not matched to a gene: 13. Looked up from germline, CDR1 is SQVTM and CDR2 is ANQGSEA. The CDR3 bases are TGCAGCGTTGTATCTGCTAGCGGGGGGGCCAGGCCTGAGCAGTTCTTC. This sequence encodes CSVVSASGGARPEQFF.

There are many counts of this clone. V and J are TRBV7-9 and TRBJ2-5, with 8 bases identical to TRBD2. Germline V gives CDR1 SEHNR, CDR2 FQNEAQ (reference sequence). The CDR3 sequence is 15 residues long. With V trimmed by 5 bases and J by 4 bases, 9 bases remained unmatched. In DNA form, the CDR3 reads TGTGCCAGCAGCCCCAGCGGGGGCAGGACAGAGACCCAGTACTTC. It codes for CASSPSGGRTETQYF.

This clone has just one count. The genes are TRBV6-1 and TRBJ2-3; either TRBD1 or TRBD2 may supply D (6 bases each). Trimming left V 2 bases short and J 3 bases short, with 15 bases between. This CDR3 is built from 16 residues. The germline V gene has CDR1 MNHNS and CDR2 SASEGT. CDR3 protein: CASSERRGLPTDTQYF. Written as DNA, the CDR3 is TGTGCCAGCAGTGAACGACGGGGGCTCCCAACAGATACGCAGTATTTT.

DNA of the CDR3: TGTGCCAGCAGCCCTAGCGGTAGCACAGATACGCAGTATTTT. The encoded protein is CASSPSGSTDTQYF. This chain uses TRBV7-2 with TRBJ2-3; 7 nucleotides align to TRBD2. CDR3 length: 14 amino acids. CDR1 is SGHTA, CDR2 FQGNSA, per germline. Trimming removed 5 bases from V and 0 bases from J; junction bases left unmatched: 2.

V and J are TRBV9 and TRBJ2-7; 12 bases align to TRBD2. This CDR3 comprises 13 residues. In germline, CDR1 is SGDLS, CDR2 YYNGEE. V gave up 4 bases and J gave up 13 bases; unmatched junction bases: 9. In nucleotides, the CDR3 is TGTGCCAGCAGCCCCCTCGGACTAGCGGGGCTTTACTTC. As protein: CASSPLGLAGLYF.

The V call is TRBV7-8, the J call TRBJ1-1; no definite D call. CDR1 SGHVS and CDR2 FQNEAQ come from the germline V gene. Between the trimmed V and J ends, which lost 5 bases and 4 bases, there was a span of 14 bases. CDR3 length: 14 amino acids. The CDR3, as DNA: TGTGCCAGCAGCCAACGGGTTGGAGGCACTGAAGCTTTCTTT. Translating it yields CASSQRVGGTEAFF. Drawing the rest from reference TRBV7-8 and TRBJ1-1, the complete variable domain is GAGVSQSPRYKVAKRGQDVALRCDPISGHVSLFWYQQALGQGPEFLTYFQNEAQLDKSGLPSDRFFAERPEGSVSTLKIQRTQQEDSAVYLCASSQRVGGTEAFFGQGTRLTVV.

The rearrangement uses TRBV15 and TRBJ1-5; weak D call: TRBD1 (6 bases). V lost 6 bases and J lost 0, with 12 bases in between. This CDR3 spans 15 amino acids. Germline V gives CDR1 LNHNV, CDR2 YYDKDF (reference sequence). The CDR3 sequence is CATSAGTYSNQPQHF. The CDR3 coding sequence is TGTGCCACCAGTGCCGGGACATATAGCAATCAGCCCCAGCATTTT.

J is TRBJ1-2 and V is TRBV2, with 9 bases aligning to TRBD1. Per germline, CDR1 SNHLY and CDR2 FYNNEI. The CDR3 is made up of 13 amino acids. V lost 4 bases to trimming and J lost 3 bases; unmatched junction nucleotides: 0. This CDR3 reads CASSGDRDYGYTF. The CDR3 DNA sequence: TGTGCCAGCAGTGGGGACAGGGACTATGGCTACACCTTC.

This clone was seen a handful of times. CDR3 nucleotide sequence: TGTGCCAGCAGCCCCCAGACTAGCCCCAATACAGATACGCAGTATTTT. Protein product: CASSPQTSPNTDTQYF. The chain employs TRBV7-2 and TRBJ2-3; TRBD2 matches at 7 bases. CDR3 length: 16 residues. The junction had 11 bases not matched to a gene; V was cut back by 5 bases and J by 3 bases. Germline CDR1 and CDR2: SGHTA and FQGNSA.

This clone appeared a few times. The J gene is TRBJ2-7, the V gene TRBV5-1; D not certain. The V end was cut by 4 bases, the J end by 5 bases, with 7 bases between. Germline-derived CDR1 and CDR2 are SGHRS and YFSETQ. The CDR3 spans 11 residues. The chain's CDR3 is CASSVRDEQYF. CDR3 bases: TGCGCCAGCAGCGTCAGAGACGAGCAGTACTTC.

CDR3 nucleotides: TGTGCTAGTGGAAAACGACTAGCGGGGGGGCTGGACACAGATACGCAGTATTTT. Amino acid sequence: CASGKRLAGGLDTDTQYF. The chain has TRBV12-5 and TRBJ2-3; 14 nucleotides agree with TRBD2. CDR3 length equals 18 residues. V dropped 6 bases and J dropped 2; count of bases not matched to a gene: 10. Germline V CDR1 and CDR2: LGHNT, FRNRAP.

This clone has more than one count but fewer than ten. V usage is TRBV28 and J usage is TRBJ1-3; no clear D. CDR1 MDHEN and CDR2 SYDVKM come from the germline V gene. This CDR3 contains 15 residues. Trimming pared 5 bases from V and 2 bases from J, leaving 13 bases between. CDR3 in amino acids: CASSPSKGAGNTIYF. The CDR3 DNA follows: TGTGCCAGCAGTCCTTCCAAGGGAGCTGGAAACACCATATATTTT.

In its sample, this clone was seen a few times. The chain recombines TRBV4-3 with TRBJ1-6; possibly TRBD1 for D (5 bases). V lost 3 bases, J lost 0 bases, and 15 bases lay in between. Germline CDR1 LGHNA, CDR2 YSLEER. The CDR3 is 18 amino acids. The CDR3 here is CASSHYSGTGSYNSPLHF. The DNA for the CDR3 is TGCGCCAGCAGCCACTACTCAGGGACGGGCTCCTATAATTCACCCCTCCACTTT.

The chain couples TRBV6-6 to TRBJ1-1, with D tentatively TRBD1 (5 bases). The CDR3 loop spans 13 amino acids. In germline, CDR1 is MNHNY, CDR2 SVGAGI (reference sequence). Trimming cost V 8 bases and J 1 base, with 11 bases left between them. This chain's CDR3 is CASRGGANTEAFF. The CDR3 nucleotides are TGTGCCAGCCGGGGAGGGGCGAACACTGAAGCTTTCTTT.

The V call is TRBV7-2, the J call TRBJ2-5; D is possibly TRBD2 (5 bases). Germline V gives CDR1 SGHTA, CDR2 FQGNSA. V lost 5 bases to trimming and J lost 5 bases, with 18 bases between them. The CDR3 is 15 amino acids. CDR3 nucleotide sequence: TGTGCCAGCAGCGTACGTACTGCGGGTGGGGAGACCCAGTACTTC. Its translation: CASSVRTAGGETQYF.

CDR3 sequence: CASTRDGGNTEAFF. The CDR3 DNA is TGTGCCAGCACCCGGGACGGGGGGAACACTGAAGCTTTCTTT. This sequence joins TRBV6-6 and TRBJ1-1, with TRBD1 as a possible D gene (5 bases). There are 14 residues in the CDR3. V gave up 7 bases and J gave up 1 base, with 13 bases separating them. The germline V gene has CDR1 MNHNY and CDR2 SVGAGI (reference sequence).

This clone was found a few times. This sequence joins TRBV5-1 and TRBJ2-5, with 9 bases fitting TRBD2. From germline, CDR1 is SGHRS and CDR2 YFSETQ. This CDR3 region has 16 residues. The V segment lost 1 base and the J segment 1 base; nucleotides outside the gene matches: 5. As DNA, the CDR3 is TGCGCCAGCAGCTTGATGCGGGGGGGCCCCCAAGAGACCCAGTACTTC. Translated: CASSLMRGGPQETQYF.

This clone was counted a few times. V gene TRBV7-2 combines with J gene TRBJ2-5; D is uncertain. Germline V gives CDR1 SGHTA, CDR2 FQGNSA. CDR3 length: 13 amino acids. Between the trimmed V and J ends, which lost 1 base and 3 bases, there was a span of 6 bases. CDR3 DNA sequence: TGTGCCAGCAGCTTAGGCCAGAAAGAGACCCAGTACTTC. Amino acid sequence: CASSLGQKETQYF.

This clone was seen only a few times. The rearrangement joins TRBV11-2 to TRBJ2-7, with D uncertain. Per the germline V gene, CDR1 is SGHAT and CDR2 is FQNNGV. The CDR3 covers 12 residues. The ends were cut back, 4 bases at V and 4 bases at J, with 8 bases in the middle. The CDR3 region is CASSSDQYEQYF. The CDR3 DNA reads as TGTGCCAGCAGCTCCGACCAGTACGAGCAGTACTTC.

The chain has TRBV11-2 and TRBJ2-7; 10 bases line up with TRBD2. CDR3 length: 15 residues. Germline CDR1 is SGHAT and CDR2 is FQNNGV. V shed 2 bases and J 0 bases; nucleotides not matched to a gene: 1. CDR3 amino acids: CASSLLAGASYEQYF. The CDR3 nucleotides read TGTGCCAGCAGCTTACTAGCGGGGGCCTCCTACGAGCAGTACTTC.

This rearrangement joins TRBV6-5 to TRBJ1-2, with D unclear. Germline V CDR1 and CDR2: MNHEY, SVGAGI. Trimming stripped 6 bases from V and 0 bases from J, with 8 bases between. The CDR3 spans 13 residues. CDR3 DNA: TGTGCCAGCAGACTCTCATCTAACTATGGCTACACCTTC. As protein: CASRLSSNYGYTF.

The V gene is TRBV5-1, the J gene TRBJ2-3; D remains unclear. Trimming pared 0 bases from V and 1 base from J, leaving 9 bases between. Per germline, CDR1 SGHRS and CDR2 YFSETQ. This CDR3 has 15 amino acids. Here the CDR3 reads CASSLANPGTDTQYF. DNA for the CDR3: TGCGCCAGCAGCTTGGCCAACCCCGGCACAGATACGCAGTATTTT.

The V call is TRBV10-3, the J call TRBJ1-5; D not resolved. The CDR3 covers 13 residues. Trimming left V 4 bases short and J 3 bases short, with 7 bases between. Germline values: CDR1 ENHRY, CDR2 SYGVKD. The CDR3 DNA sequence: TGTGCCATCAGTGCTGGCGACAATCAGCCCCAGCATTTT. Its protein is CAISAGDNQPQHF.

V and J are TRBV19 and TRBJ2-2; no clear D. CDR3 length: 16 amino acids. Between the trimmed V and J ends, which lost 3 bases and 0 bases, there was a span of 11 bases. Germline V lookup: CDR1 LNHDA, CDR2 SQIVND (reference sequence). The CDR3 nucleotides are TGTGCCAGTAGTATCGGTCGCTCCCCGAACACCGGGGAGCTGTTTTTT. Its translation: CASSIGRSPNTGELFF.

CDR3 protein: CASSLRQGNTEAFF. As DNA, the CDR3 is TGTGCCAGCAGCTTACGACAGGGGAACACTGAAGCTTTCTTT. V usage is TRBV7-2 and J usage is TRBJ1-1, with TRBD1 matching 7 bases. V shed 2 bases and J 1 base; nucleotides not matched to a gene: 1. The germline V gene encodes CDR1 SGHTA and CDR2 FQGNSA. CDR3 length equals 14 residues.

This chain joins TRBV28 and TRBJ1-3; a possible D gene is TRBD1 (6 bases). Germline-derived CDR1 and CDR2 are MDHEN and SYDVKM. V lost 5 bases to trimming and J lost 8 bases, with 13 bases between them. The CDR3 has 13 residues. This CDR3 reads CASSIYRADTIYF. Here the CDR3 DNA reads TGTGCCAGCAGTATCTACAGGGCGGACACCATATATTTT.

This clone was observed at least ten times. Additional DNA sequences in this sample encode the identical CDR3. The chain has TRBV10-3 and TRBJ2-5; D is uncertain. Trimming took 8 bases from V and 1 from J, leaving 11 bases between them. The germline gives CDR1 ENHRY, CDR2 SYGVKD. The CDR3 spans 13 residues. The DNA of the CDR3 is TGTGCCATCGGACCCCCTGGCCAAGAGACCCAGTACTTC. It translates to CAIGPPGQETQYF.